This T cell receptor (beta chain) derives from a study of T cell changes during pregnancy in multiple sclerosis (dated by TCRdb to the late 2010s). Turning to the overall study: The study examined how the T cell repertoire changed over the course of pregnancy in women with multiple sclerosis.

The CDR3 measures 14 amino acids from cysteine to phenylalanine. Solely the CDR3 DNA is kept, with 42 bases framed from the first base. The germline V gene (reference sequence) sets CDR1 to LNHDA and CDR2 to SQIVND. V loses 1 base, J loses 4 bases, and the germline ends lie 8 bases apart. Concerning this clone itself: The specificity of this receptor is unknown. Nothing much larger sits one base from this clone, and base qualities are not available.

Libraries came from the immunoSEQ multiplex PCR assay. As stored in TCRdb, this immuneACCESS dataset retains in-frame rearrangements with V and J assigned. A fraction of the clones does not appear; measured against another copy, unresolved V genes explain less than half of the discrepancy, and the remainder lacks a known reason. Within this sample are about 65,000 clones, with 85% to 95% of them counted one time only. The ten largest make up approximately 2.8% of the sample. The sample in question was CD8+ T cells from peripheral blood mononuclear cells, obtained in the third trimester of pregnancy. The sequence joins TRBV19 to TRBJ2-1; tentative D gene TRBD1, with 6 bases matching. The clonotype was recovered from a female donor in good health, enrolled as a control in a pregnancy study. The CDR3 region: CASSIGTEYNEQFF. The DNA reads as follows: TGTGCCAGTAGTATAGGGACAGAGTACAATGAGCAGTTCTTC. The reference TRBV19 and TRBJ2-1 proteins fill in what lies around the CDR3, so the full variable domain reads DGGITQSPKYLFRKEGQNVTLSCEQNLNHDAMYWYRQDPGQGLRLIYYSQIVNDFQKGDIAEGYSVSREKKESFPLTVTSAQKNPTAFYLCASSIGTEYNEQFFGPGTRLTVL.